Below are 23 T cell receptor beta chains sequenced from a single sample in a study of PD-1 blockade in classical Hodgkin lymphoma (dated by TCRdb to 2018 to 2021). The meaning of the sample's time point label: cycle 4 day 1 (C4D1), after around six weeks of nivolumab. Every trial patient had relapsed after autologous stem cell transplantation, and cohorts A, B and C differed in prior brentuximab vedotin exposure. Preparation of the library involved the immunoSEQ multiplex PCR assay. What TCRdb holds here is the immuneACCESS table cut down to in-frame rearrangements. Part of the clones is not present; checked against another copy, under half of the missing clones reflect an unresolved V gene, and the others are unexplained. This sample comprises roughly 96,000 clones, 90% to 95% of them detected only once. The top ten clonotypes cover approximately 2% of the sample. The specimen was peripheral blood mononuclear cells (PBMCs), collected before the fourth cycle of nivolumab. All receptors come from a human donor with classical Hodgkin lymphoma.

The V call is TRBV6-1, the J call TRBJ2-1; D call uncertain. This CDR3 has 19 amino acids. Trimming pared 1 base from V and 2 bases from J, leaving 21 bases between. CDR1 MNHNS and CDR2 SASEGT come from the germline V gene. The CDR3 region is CASSEVRGGLGKAYNEQFF. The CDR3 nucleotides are TGTGCCAGCAGTGAAGTTCGCGGCGGCCTGGGAAAAGCCTACAATGAGCAGTTCTTC.

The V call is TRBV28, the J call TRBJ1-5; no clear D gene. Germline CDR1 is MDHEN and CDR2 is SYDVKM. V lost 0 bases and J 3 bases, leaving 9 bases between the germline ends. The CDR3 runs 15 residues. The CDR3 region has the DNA TGTGCCAGCAGTTTATGGACTACTCTCAATCAGCCCCAGCATTTT. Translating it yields CASSLWTTLNQPQHF.

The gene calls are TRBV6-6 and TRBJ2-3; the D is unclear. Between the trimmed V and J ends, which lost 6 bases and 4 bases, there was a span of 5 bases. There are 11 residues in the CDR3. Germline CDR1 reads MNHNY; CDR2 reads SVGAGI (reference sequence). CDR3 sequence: CASRSPDTQYF. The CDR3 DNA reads TGTGCCAGCAGGTCGCCAGATACGCAGTATTTT.

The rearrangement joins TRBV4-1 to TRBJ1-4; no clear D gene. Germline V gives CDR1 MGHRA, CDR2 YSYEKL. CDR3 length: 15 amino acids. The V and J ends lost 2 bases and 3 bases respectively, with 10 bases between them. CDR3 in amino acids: CASSQPTRPNEKLFF. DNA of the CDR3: TGCGCCAGCAGCCAACCGACAAGGCCTAATGAAAAACTGTTTTTT.

The CDR3: CASSPTVLTSSSTDTQYF. The CDR3 DNA reads as TGTGCCAGCAGCCCGACAGTACTCACTTCGTCTAGCACAGATACGCAGTATTTT. The rearrangement links TRBV28 to TRBJ2-3; D is perhaps TRBD1 (5 bases). The V end was cut by 6 bases, the J end by 0 bases, with 22 bases between. This CDR3 has 18 amino acids. CDR1 and CDR2 (germline): MDHEN, SYDVKM.

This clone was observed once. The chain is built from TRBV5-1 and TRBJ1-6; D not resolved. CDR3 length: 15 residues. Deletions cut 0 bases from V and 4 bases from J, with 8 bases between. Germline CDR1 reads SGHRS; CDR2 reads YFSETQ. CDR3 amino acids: CASSLGDGYNSPLHF. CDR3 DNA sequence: TGCGCCAGCAGCTTGGGAGACGGATATAATTCACCCCTCCACTTT.

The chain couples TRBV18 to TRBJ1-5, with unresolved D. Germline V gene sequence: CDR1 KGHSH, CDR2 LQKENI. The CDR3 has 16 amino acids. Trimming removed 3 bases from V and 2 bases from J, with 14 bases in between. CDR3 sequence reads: CASSPREAKGNQPQHF. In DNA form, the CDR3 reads TGTGCCAGCTCACCTCGCGAGGCAAAGGGCAATCAGCCCCAGCATTTT.

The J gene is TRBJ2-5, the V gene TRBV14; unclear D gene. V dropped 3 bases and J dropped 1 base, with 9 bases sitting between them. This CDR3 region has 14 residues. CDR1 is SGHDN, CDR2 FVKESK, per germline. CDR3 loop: CASSHRPLQETQYF. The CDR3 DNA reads TGTGCCAGCAGCCACCGACCTCTCCAAGAGACCCAGTACTTC.

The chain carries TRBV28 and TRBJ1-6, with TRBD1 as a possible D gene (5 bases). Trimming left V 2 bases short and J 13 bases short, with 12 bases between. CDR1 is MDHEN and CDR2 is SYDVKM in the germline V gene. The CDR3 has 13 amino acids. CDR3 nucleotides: TGTGCCAGCAGTTTACCCTACAGGTCGCCCCTCCACTTT. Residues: CASSLPYRSPLHF.

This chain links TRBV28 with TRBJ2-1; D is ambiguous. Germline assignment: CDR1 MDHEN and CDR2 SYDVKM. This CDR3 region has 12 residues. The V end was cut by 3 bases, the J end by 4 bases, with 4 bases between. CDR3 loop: CASSFRYNEQFF. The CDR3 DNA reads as TGTGCCAGCAGTTTCAGGTACAATGAGCAGTTCTTC.

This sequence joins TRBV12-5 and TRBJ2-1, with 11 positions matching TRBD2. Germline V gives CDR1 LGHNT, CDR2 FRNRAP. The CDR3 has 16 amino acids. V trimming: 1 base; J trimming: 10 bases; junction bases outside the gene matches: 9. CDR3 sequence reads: CASGLGSLAGAGEQFF. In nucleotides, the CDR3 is TGTGCTAGTGGTTTGGGTTCACTAGCGGGAGCTGGAGAGCAGTTCTTC. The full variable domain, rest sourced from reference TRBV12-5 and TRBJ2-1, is DARVTQTPRHKVTEMGQEVTMRCQPILGHNTVFWYRQTMMQGLELLAYFRNRAPLDDSGMPKDRFSAEMPDATLATLKIQPSEPRDSAVYFCASGLGSLAGAGEQFFGPGTRLTVL.

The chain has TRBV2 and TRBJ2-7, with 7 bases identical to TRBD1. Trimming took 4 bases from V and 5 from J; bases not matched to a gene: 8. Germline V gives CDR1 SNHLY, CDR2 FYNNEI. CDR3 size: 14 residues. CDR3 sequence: CASSAFQGVNEQYF. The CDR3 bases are TGTGCCAGCAGTGCGTTTCAGGGGGTTAACGAGCAGTACTTC.

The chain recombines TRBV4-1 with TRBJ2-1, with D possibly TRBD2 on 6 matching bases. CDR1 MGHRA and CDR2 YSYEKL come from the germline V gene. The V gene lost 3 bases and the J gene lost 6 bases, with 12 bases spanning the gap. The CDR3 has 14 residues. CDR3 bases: TGCGCCAGCAGCCACCTAGCGATGCTCAATGAGCAGTTCTTC. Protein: CASSHLAMLNEQFF.

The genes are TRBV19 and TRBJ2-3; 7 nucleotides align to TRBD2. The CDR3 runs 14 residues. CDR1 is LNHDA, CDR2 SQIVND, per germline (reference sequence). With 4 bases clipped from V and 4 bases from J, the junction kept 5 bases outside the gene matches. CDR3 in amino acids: CASSNPGRADTQYF. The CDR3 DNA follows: TGTGCCAGTAGTAATCCAGGGAGGGCAGATACGCAGTATTTT.

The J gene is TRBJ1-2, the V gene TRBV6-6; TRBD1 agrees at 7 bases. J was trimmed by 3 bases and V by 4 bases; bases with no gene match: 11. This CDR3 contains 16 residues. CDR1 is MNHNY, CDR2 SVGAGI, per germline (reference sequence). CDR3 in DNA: TGTGCCAGCAGTTCCCGGGACAGTAAGAAGGACTATGGCTACACCTTC. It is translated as CASSSRDSKKDYGYTF.

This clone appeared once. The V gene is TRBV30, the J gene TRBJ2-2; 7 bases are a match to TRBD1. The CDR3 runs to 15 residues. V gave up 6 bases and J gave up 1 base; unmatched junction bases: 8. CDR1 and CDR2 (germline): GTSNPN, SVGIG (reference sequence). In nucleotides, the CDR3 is TGTGCCTGTGAGGGGGCGGTTTGGAACACCGGGGAGCTGTTTTTT. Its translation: CACEGAVWNTGELFF.

The CDR3: CASSWTNSPLHF. CDR3 coding DNA: TGTGCCAGCAGTTGGACCAATTCACCCCTCCACTTT. The chain uses TRBV27 and TRBJ1-6; D unresolved. V gave up 4 bases and J gave up 7 bases, with 5 bases separating them. Germline V gene lookup returns CDR1 MNHEY and CDR2 SMNVEV (reference sequence). The CDR3 consists of 12 residues.

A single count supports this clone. CDR3 sequence: CASSDSRTGGTDTQYF. CDR3 nucleotide sequence: TGTGCCAGCAGTGACTCAAGGACAGGGGGCACAGATACGCAGTATTTT. The chain joins TRBV6-4 to TRBJ2-3; 9 bases map to TRBD1. With 0 bases clipped from V and 1 base from J, the junction kept 2 bases outside the gene matches. CDR3 length equals 16 residues. Germline assignment: CDR1 MRHNA and CDR2 SNTAGT.

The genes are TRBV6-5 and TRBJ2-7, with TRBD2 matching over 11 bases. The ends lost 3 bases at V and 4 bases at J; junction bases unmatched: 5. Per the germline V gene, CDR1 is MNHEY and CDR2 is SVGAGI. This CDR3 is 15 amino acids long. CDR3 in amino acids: CASSYFTSGSYEQYF. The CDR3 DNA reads TGTGCCAGCAGTTATTTCACTAGCGGGAGTTACGAGCAGTACTTC.

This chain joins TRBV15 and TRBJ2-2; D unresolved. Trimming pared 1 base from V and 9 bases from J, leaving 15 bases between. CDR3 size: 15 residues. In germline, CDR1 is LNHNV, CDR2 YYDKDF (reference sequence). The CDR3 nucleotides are TGTGCCACCAGCAGAGGATCGGGCTCTATTCGGGAGCTGTTTTTT. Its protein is CATSRGSGSIRELFF.

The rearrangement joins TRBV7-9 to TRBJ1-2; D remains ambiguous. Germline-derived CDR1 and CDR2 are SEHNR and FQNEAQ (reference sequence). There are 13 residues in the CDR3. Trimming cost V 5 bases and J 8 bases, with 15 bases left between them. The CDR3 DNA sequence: TGTGCCAGCAGCCACGGGGTTGCAGTAGGCTACACCTTC. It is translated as CASSHGVAVGYTF. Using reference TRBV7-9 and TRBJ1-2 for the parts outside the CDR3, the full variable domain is DTGVSQNPRHKITKRGQNVTFRCDPISEHNRLYWYRQTLGQGPEFLTYFQNEAQLEKSRLLSDRFSAERPKGSFSTLEIQRTEQGDSAMYLCASSHGVAVGYTFGSGTRLTVV.

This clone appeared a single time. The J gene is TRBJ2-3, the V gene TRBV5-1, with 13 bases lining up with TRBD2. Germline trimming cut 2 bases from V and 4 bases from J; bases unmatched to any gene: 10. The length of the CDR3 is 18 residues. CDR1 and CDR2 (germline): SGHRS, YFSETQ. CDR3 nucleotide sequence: TGCGCCAGCAGCTTTAGGGTAAGGACTAGCGGGAGCGCAGATACGCAGTATTTT. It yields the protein CASSFRVRTSGSADTQYF.

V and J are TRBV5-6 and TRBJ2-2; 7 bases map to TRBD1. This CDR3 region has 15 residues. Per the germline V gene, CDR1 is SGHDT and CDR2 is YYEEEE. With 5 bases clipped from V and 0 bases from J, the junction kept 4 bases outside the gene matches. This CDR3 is CASRRQGTNTGELFF. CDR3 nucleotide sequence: TGTGCCAGCAGGAGACAGGGAACGAACACCGGGGAGCTGTTTTTT.